These 9 T cell receptor beta chains share one sample of origin, sequenced in a study of human T cells and chemical hapten exposure. TCRdb processed the RACE reads anew with MiXCR; each CDR3 protein has one entry. There are 150,000 to 200,000 distinct CDR3 sequences in the sample; more than 25% occur only once, and nearly 3% lies in the top ten. Time point here: pre-sensitization, week 0. Specified treatment: therapeutic diphenylcyclopropenone sensitization with weekly scalp DPC. Material: whole blood, obtained in connection with sensitization to the hapten diphenylcyclopropenone (DPC). The receptors shown here come from a woman younger than 45 with alopecia areata. Some clones in this sample may be carry-over from other donors' samples.

CDR3 sequence: CSVDTGYTGELFF. The CDR3 region has the DNA TGCAGCGTTGATACAGGGTACACCGGGGAGCTGTTTTTT. The V gene is TRBV29-1, the J gene TRBJ2-2; the D gene is possibly TRBD1 (6 bases). Germline CDR1 is SQVTM and CDR2 is ANQGSEA. This CDR3 region has 13 residues. Trimming removed 3 bases from V and 3 bases from J, with 8 bases in between.

This clonotype was picked up one time. CDR3 sequence reads: CASSRGLAGAETQYF. Here the CDR3 DNA reads TGCGCCAGCAGCCGGGGACTAGCGGGGGCTGAGACCCAGTACTTC. V is TRBV4-3 and J is TRBJ2-5; 14 nucleotides align to TRBD2. CDR1 is LGHNA and CDR2 is YSLEER in the germline V gene. There are 15 residues in the CDR3. With 4 bases clipped from V and 5 bases from J, the junction kept 3 bases outside the gene matches.

CDR3 coding DNA: TGTGCCAGCAGTTCCCACTCACTAGCGGGGTCAGAGACCCAGTACTTC. Amino acids: CASSSHSLAGSETQYF. The chain recombines TRBV27 with TRBJ2-5; 10 positions match TRBD2. J gave up 4 bases and V 4 bases, and 9 bases lay outside the gene matches. Per the germline V gene, CDR1 is MNHEY and CDR2 is SMNVEV (reference sequence). The CDR3 is made up of 16 amino acids.

CDR3 in amino acids: CASSLVRGQANSPLHF. The CDR3 nucleotides are TGTGCCAGCAGCTTGGTCCGGGGACAGGCTAATTCACCCCTCCACTTT. The chain carries TRBV5-4 and TRBJ1-6, with TRBD1 identical over 8 bases. Germline trimming cut 0 bases from V and 6 bases from J; bases unmatched to any gene: 5. The CDR3 contains 16 residues. Germline V CDR1 and CDR2: SGHNT, YYREEE (reference sequence).

This clonotype was counted between two and nine times. The chain couples TRBV29-1 to TRBJ2-3; TRBD1 or TRBD2 may be the D gene (5 bases each). CDR1 is SQVTM and CDR2 is ANQGSEA in the germline V gene. This CDR3 spans 12 amino acids. The V and J ends lost 2 bases and 4 bases respectively, with 7 bases between them. CDR3 sequence reads: CSVERGADTQYF. The CDR3 DNA is TGCAGCGTTGAACGAGGGGCAGATACGCAGTATTTT.

V gene TRBV10-2 combines with J gene TRBJ2-5; D unclear. The V gene lost 3 bases and the J gene lost 5 bases, with 4 bases spanning the gap. The germline V gene encodes CDR1 WSHSY and CDR2 SAAADI. This CDR3 has 11 residues. The CDR3 is CASSDGETQYF. Written as DNA, the CDR3 is TGCGCCAGCAGTGACGGGGAGACCCAGTACTTC.

This clonotype was counted a few times. This chain links TRBV6-2 or TRBV6-3 with TRBJ2-7, with D unresolved. The germline CDR1 and CDR2 sequences are MNHEY and SVGEGT. There are 12 residues in the CDR3. V gave up 0 bases and J gave up 4 bases, with 4 bases separating them. The CDR3 nucleotides read TGTGCCAGCAGTTACTCGATTTACGAGCAGTACTTC. Translating gives CASSYSIYEQYF.

This clonotype was seen repeatedly, ten times or more. The gene calls are TRBV5-1 and TRBJ1-2, with 7 bases matching TRBD1. V was pared by 4 bases and J by 4 bases, with 7 bases of the junction left unmatched. The CDR3 covers 14 residues. Germline assignment: CDR1 SGHRS and CDR2 YFSETQ. Here the CDR3 reads CASSSMTGPYGYTF. CDR3 in DNA: TGCGCCAGCAGCAGTATGACAGGGCCCTATGGCTACACCTTC.

This clonotype occurred a few times. This chain joins TRBV5-1 and TRBJ2-5; D is perhaps TRBD1 or TRBD2 (5 bases each). The germline CDR1 and CDR2 sequences are SGHRS and YFSETQ. This CDR3 has 14 amino acids. Trimming removed 3 bases from V and 1 base from J, with 10 bases in between. CDR3 sequence (DNA): TGCGCCAGCAGCTCGGGGACCAGCCAAGAGACCCAGTACTTC. This encodes CASSSGTSQETQYF.